A single sample gave rise to the 31 T cell receptor beta chains below, sequenced in a study of cytotoxic CD8 clonotypes in ibrutinib-treated CLL. TCRdb's table, derived via immunoSEQ multiplex PCR, lists solely in-frame clones and lacks some. The sample has just over 200,000 clones, roughly three quarters seen once. The sequences come from PBMCs, collected after 12 months of ibrutinib treatment. The receptor source for this set is a human donor with chronic lymphocytic leukemia.

The V gene is TRBV6-5, the J gene TRBJ2-1; D might be TRBD1 or TRBD2, each matching 5 bases. CDR1 is MNHEY and CDR2 is SVGAGI in the germline V gene. This CDR3 spans 13 amino acids. V was shortened by 7 bases and J by 8 bases, with 15 bases between the two germline ends. This CDR3 is CASIPSGGDEQFF. CDR3 DNA sequence: TGTGCCAGCATACCCAGTGGGGGTGATGAGCAGTTCTTC.

J is TRBJ2-3 and V is TRBV2, with 8 positions matching TRBD2. V dropped 10 bases and J dropped 8; count of bases not matched to a gene: 2. CDR1 and CDR2 from the germline V gene are SNHLY and FYNNEI. CDR3 length: 10 amino acids. CDR3: CAKTSVTQYF. CDR3 in DNA: TGTGCCAAGACTAGCGTTACGCAGTATTTT.

The CDR3: CASSKAAGASIADTQYF. The DNA for the CDR3 is TGTGCCAGCAGCAAGGCGGCAGGAGCGTCGATAGCAGATACGCAGTATTTT. The rearrangement uses TRBV5-6 and TRBJ2-3; D unclear. V lost 4 bases, J lost 4 bases, and 22 bases lay in between. Germline assignment: CDR1 SGHDT and CDR2 YYEEEE. This CDR3 contains 17 residues.

The chain employs TRBV6-5 and TRBJ2-3; a weak D match, TRBD2 (5 bases). CDR1 and CDR2 (germline): MNHEY, SVGAGI. The length of the CDR3 is 12 residues. V gave up 7 bases and J gave up 3 bases, with 8 bases separating them. The CDR3 loop is CASIGGTDTQYF. DNA for the CDR3: TGTGCCAGCATTGGAGGTACAGATACGCAGTATTTT.

This clone was recorded a few times. The chain has TRBV25-1 and TRBJ1-3, with TRBD1 matching over 9 bases. V shed 3 bases, J shed 0 bases, and the junction held 6 bases outside the gene matches. The V gene's germline CDR1 is MGHDK and CDR2 SYGVNS. The CDR3 extends over 17 amino acids. The CDR3 region is CASSDIGQGSSGNTIYF. DNA of the CDR3: TGTGCCAGCAGTGACATCGGACAGGGGAGCTCTGGAAACACCATATATTTT. The full variable domain, with the rest looked up from reference TRBV25-1 and TRBJ1-3, is EADIYQTPRYLVIGTGKKITLECSQTMGHDKMYWYQQDPGMELHLIHYSYGVNSTEKGDLSSESTVSRIRTEHFPLTLESARPSHTSQYLCASSDIGQGSSGNTIYFGEGSWLTVV.

This chain uses TRBV6-5 with TRBJ2-5; the match to TRBD2 covers 14 bases. The CDR3 runs 14 residues. Germline-derived CDR1 and CDR2 are MNHEY and SVGAGI. Unmatched junction bases numbered 0, after V lost 6 bases and J lost 3 bases. The DNA of the CDR3 is TGTGCCAGCAGGGGACTAGCGGGAGAAGAGACCCAGTACTTC. This translates into CASRGLAGEETQYF.

This clone was seen once. The J gene is TRBJ2-7, the V gene TRBV27, with 7 bases matching TRBD1. Per the germline V gene, CDR1 is MNHEY and CDR2 is SMNVEV (reference sequence). Unmatched junction bases numbered 15, after V lost 1 base and J lost 6 bases. The CDR3 totals 17 residues. The CDR3 region is CASSLYVSAQGISEQYF. The CDR3 DNA follows: TGTGCCAGCAGTTTATACGTTTCGGCACAGGGGATTAGCGAGCAGTACTTC.

V and J are TRBV18 and TRBJ1-1; D gene unclear. Germline assignment: CDR1 KGHSH and CDR2 LQKENI. The CDR3 runs 13 residues. V lost 0 bases, J lost 4 bases, and 6 bases lay in between. CDR3 in amino acids: CASSPPGFTEAFF. In DNA form, the CDR3 reads TGTGCCAGCTCACCACCAGGGTTCACTGAAGCTTTCTTT. Together with reference TRBV18 and TRBJ1-1, the CDR3 gives the full variable domain: NAGVMQNPRHLVRRRGQEARLRCSPMKGHSHVYWYRQLPEEGLKFMVYLQKENIIDESGMPKERFSAEFPKEGPSILRIQQVVRGDSAAYFCASSPPGFTEAFFGQGTRLTVV.

J is TRBJ1-1 and V is TRBV2; D is ambiguous. The germline CDR1 and CDR2 sequences are SNHLY and FYNNEI. The V end was cut by 3 bases, the J end by 0 bases, with 11 bases between. The CDR3 consists of 15 residues. The CDR3 DNA sequence: TGTGCCAGCAGTGACCTGGACGCTATGAACACTGAAGCTTTCTTT. Translation gives CASSDLDAMNTEAFF.

V and J are TRBV6-5 and TRBJ1-3; 11 nucleotides line up with TRBD1. The trim removed 5 bases at V and 12 bases at J, leaving 12 bases unmatched. The CDR3 has 15 amino acids. Looked up from germline, CDR1 is MNHEY and CDR2 is SVGAGI. Here the CDR3 reads CASSDFLGTGGNIYF. In nucleotides, the CDR3 is TGTGCCAGCAGTGACTTCCTCGGGACAGGGGGAAACATATATTTT.

This clone was observed a single time. V and J are TRBV7-2 and TRBJ1-2; the D gene is possibly TRBD1 (6 bases). Trimming took off 6 bases at V and 4 bases at J, with 12 bases between the two ends. Germline CDR1 is SGHTA and CDR2 is FQGNSA. The CDR3 consists of 13 residues. This CDR3 reads CASRVTGLYGYTF. CDR3 nucleotides: TGTGCCAGCAGGGTTACAGGGCTCTATGGCTACACCTTC.

J is TRBJ1-4 and V is TRBV30, with D uncertain. The ends were cut back, 0 bases at V and 8 bases at J, with 16 bases in the middle. The CDR3 spans 15 residues. Germline V gene lookup returns CDR1 GTSNPN and CDR2 SVGIG (reference sequence). CDR3 in DNA: TGTGCCTGGAGTGTACGTCCAGTCCTCATCGAAAAACTGTTTTTT. This translates into CAWSVRPVLIEKLFF.

In regard to this clone: An end of the junction does not agree with germline; a read error may underlie this. The rearrangement uses TRBV7-7 and TRBJ2-5; possibly TRBD2 for D (6 bases). The CDR3 runs 16 residues. The germline V gene has CDR1 SSHAT and CDR2 FNYEAQ (reference sequence). CDR3 region: CASSVRPGPGGETQYF. As DNA, the CDR3 is TGTGCTAGCAGCGTTCGACCGGGTCCAGGAGGGGAGACCCAGTACTTC.

Details on this clone: Other DNA variants within this sample encode the same CDR3. The chain links TRBV6-5 to TRBJ1-2, with D possibly TRBD1 on 5 matching bases. Germline loops: CDR1 MNHEY, CDR2 SVGAGI. The CDR3 consists of 12 residues. The V end was cut by 3 bases, the J end by 7 bases, with 9 bases between. DNA of the CDR3: TGTGCCAGCAGTTATTTCGGGGGTGGCTACACCTTC. As protein: CASSYFGGGYTF.

J is TRBJ1-1 and V is TRBV7-3, with 12 bases aligning to TRBD1. Per the germline V gene, CDR1 is SGHTA and CDR2 is FQGTGA. The trim removed 5 bases at V and 6 bases at J, leaving 13 bases unmatched. This CDR3 has 17 residues. DNA for the CDR3: TGTGCCAGCAGCCCCCGCCCGGGACAGGGGGCGGGGGCTGAAGCTTTCTTT. It codes for CASSPRPGQGAGAEAFF.

The V and J genes are TRBV27 and TRBJ1-2, with 8 bases lining up with TRBD1. Germline V gene sequence: CDR1 MNHEY, CDR2 SMNVEV (reference sequence). The CDR3 extends over 17 amino acids. V gave up 1 base and J gave up 2 bases; unmatched junction bases: 9. CDR3 amino acids: CASSLLGGTGENYGYTF. The DNA for the CDR3 is TGTGCCAGCAGTTTATTGGGGGGGACAGGCGAAAACTATGGCTACACCTTC.

This clone has a handful of counts. The CDR3 coding sequence is TGCGCCAGCAGACTAGCGGGAGCCCATGAGCAGTTCTTC. Amino acids: CASRLAGAHEQFF. The gene calls are TRBV4-1 and TRBJ2-1; 11 bases are a match to TRBD2. Germline trimming cut 6 bases from V and 8 bases from J; bases unmatched to any gene: 3. Germline assignment: CDR1 MGHRA and CDR2 YSYEKL. This CDR3 comprises 13 residues.

The V call is TRBV9, the J call TRBJ2-5; possibly TRBD1 or TRBD2 for D (5 bases each). The V end was cut by 3 bases, the J end by 4 bases, with 19 bases between. From germline, CDR1 is SGDLS and CDR2 YYNGEE. The CDR3 has 16 residues. CDR3 in amino acids: CASSALDGGGAETQYF. The CDR3 DNA reads TGTGCCAGCAGCGCCCTCGATGGTGGGGGTGCAGAGACCCAGTACTTC.

The V gene is TRBV11-2, the J gene TRBJ2-1; D call uncertain. CDR3 length: 14 residues. V lost 0 bases and J 0 bases, leaving 3 bases between the germline ends. From germline, CDR1 is SGHAT and CDR2 FQNNGV. CDR3 in amino acids: CASSLDSSYNEQFF. In nucleotides, the CDR3 is TGTGCCAGCAGCTTAGACTCCTCCTACAATGAGCAGTTCTTC.

This clone appeared a few times. The chain couples TRBV27 to TRBJ1-2; D is perhaps TRBD1 (6 bases). The germline V and J ends were trimmed by 3 bases and 14 bases, with 13 bases remaining between them. Germline V lookup: CDR1 MNHEY, CDR2 SMNVEV (reference sequence). The CDR3 runs to 11 residues. The CDR3 DNA reads TGTGCCAGCAGTTTCAACAGGGAAAGAACCTTC. Its protein is CASSFNRERTF.

The rearrangement links TRBV28 to TRBJ1-3; tentative D call: TRBD1 (5 bases). This CDR3 region has 15 residues. The germline gives CDR1 MDHEN, CDR2 SYDVKM. V lost 3 bases to trimming and J lost 1 base, with 10 bases between them. CDR3 in DNA: TGTGCCAGCAGTTTCTCGGGGGAGTCTGGAAACACCATATATTTT. Translation: CASSFSGESGNTIYF.

J is TRBJ2-1 and V is TRBV19, with TRBD2 identical over 7 bases. This CDR3 region has 14 residues. CDR1 is LNHDA, CDR2 SQIVND, per germline (reference sequence). Unmatched junction bases numbered 7, after V lost 6 bases and J lost 5 bases. CDR3 loop: CASRWLGGNNEQFF. DNA for the CDR3: TGTGCCAGTAGATGGTTGGGAGGGAACAATGAGCAGTTCTTC.

V usage is TRBV2 and J usage is TRBJ1-2; D possibly corresponds to TRBD1 (6 bases). CDR3 size: 14 residues. Trimming took off 2 bases at V and 8 bases at J, with 15 bases between the two ends. CDR1 SNHLY and CDR2 FYNNEI come from the germline V gene. The CDR3, as DNA: TGTGCCAGCAGTGAATCCTGGGGGGCAGGCGGCTACACCTTC. Protein product: CASSESWGAGGYTF.

The V call is TRBV12-5, the J call TRBJ2-1; D unclear. Germline V CDR1 and CDR2: LGHNT, FRNRAP. The CDR3 consists of 14 residues. Trimming cost V 5 bases and J 2 bases, with 10 bases left between them. This CDR3 is CASGMGFTYNEQFF. The DNA of the CDR3 is TGTGCTAGTGGTATGGGATTTACCTACAATGAGCAGTTCTTC.

A single count supports this clone. V gene TRBV27 combines with J gene TRBJ2-7; 11 bases map to TRBD1. V was clipped by 5 bases and J by 5 bases; unmatched bases: 5. This CDR3 is built from 14 residues. Germline V lookup: CDR1 MNHEY, CDR2 SMNVEV (reference sequence). CDR3 DNA: TGTGCCAGCAGTCCGTGGACAGGGGGCCACGAGCAGTACTTC. Translated: CASSPWTGGHEQYF.

The chain employs TRBV6-6 and TRBJ1-1, with D possibly matching TRBD1 (5 bases). This CDR3 contains 14 residues. CDR1 and CDR2 (germline): MNHNY, SVGAGI (reference sequence). Trimming took off 4 bases at V and 5 bases at J, with 14 bases between the two ends. CDR3 protein: CASSFGTVFTEAFF. DNA for the CDR3: TGTGCCAGCAGTTTCGGGACGGTGTTTACTGAAGCTTTCTTT.

The chain's CDR3 is CASSLGTSGSQETQYF. The CDR3 nucleotides read TGTGCCAGCAGCCTTGGGACTAGCGGGAGCCAAGAGACCCAGTACTTC. The chain is built from TRBV6-6 and TRBJ2-5; 14 bases are a match to TRBD2. CDR3 length: 16 residues. Germline values: CDR1 MNHNY, CDR2 SVGAGI (reference sequence). V was pared by 6 bases and J by 1 base, with 4 bases of the junction left unmatched.

The DNA for the CDR3 is TGTGCCAGCAGCTTAAATCAGCTCAACACTGAAGCTTTCTTT. Residues: CASSLNQLNTEAFF. V gene TRBV7-9 combines with J gene TRBJ1-1; D uncertain. CDR1 and CDR2 from the germline V gene are SEHNR and FQNEAQ (reference sequence). The CDR3 totals 14 residues. The ends were cut back, 2 bases at V and 2 bases at J, with 9 bases in the middle.

The V gene is TRBV6-1, the J gene TRBJ2-7, with D tentatively TRBD1 (6 bases). V was trimmed by 5 bases and J by 4 bases, leaving 12 bases between them. The CDR3 runs 13 residues. Germline values: CDR1 MNHNS, CDR2 SASEGT. The CDR3 region is CASSSQGGYEQYF. DNA for the CDR3: TGTGCCAGCAGTTCACAGGGTGGGTACGAGCAGTACTTC.

This clone was observed a handful of times. The rearrangement links TRBV5-1 to TRBJ2-3, with 7 bases identical to TRBD1. Germline trimming cut 0 bases from V and 4 bases from J; bases unmatched to any gene: 2. The CDR3 spans 14 residues. Germline V gene sequence: CDR1 SGHRS, CDR2 YFSETQ. CDR3 in amino acids: CASSLDGTADTQYF. In DNA, the CDR3 is TGCGCCAGCAGCTTGGACGGGACAGCAGATACGCAGTATTTT.

This clone has just a few counts. In DNA, the CDR3 is TGTGCCTGGAGCCGACAGAACACTGAAGCTTTCTTT. It encodes CAWSRQNTEAFF. The rearrangement joins TRBV30 to TRBJ1-1; D is uncertain. V dropped 3 bases and J dropped 1 base, with 6 bases sitting between them. The CDR3 consists of 12 residues. Germline loops: CDR1 GTSNPN, CDR2 SVGIG (reference sequence).